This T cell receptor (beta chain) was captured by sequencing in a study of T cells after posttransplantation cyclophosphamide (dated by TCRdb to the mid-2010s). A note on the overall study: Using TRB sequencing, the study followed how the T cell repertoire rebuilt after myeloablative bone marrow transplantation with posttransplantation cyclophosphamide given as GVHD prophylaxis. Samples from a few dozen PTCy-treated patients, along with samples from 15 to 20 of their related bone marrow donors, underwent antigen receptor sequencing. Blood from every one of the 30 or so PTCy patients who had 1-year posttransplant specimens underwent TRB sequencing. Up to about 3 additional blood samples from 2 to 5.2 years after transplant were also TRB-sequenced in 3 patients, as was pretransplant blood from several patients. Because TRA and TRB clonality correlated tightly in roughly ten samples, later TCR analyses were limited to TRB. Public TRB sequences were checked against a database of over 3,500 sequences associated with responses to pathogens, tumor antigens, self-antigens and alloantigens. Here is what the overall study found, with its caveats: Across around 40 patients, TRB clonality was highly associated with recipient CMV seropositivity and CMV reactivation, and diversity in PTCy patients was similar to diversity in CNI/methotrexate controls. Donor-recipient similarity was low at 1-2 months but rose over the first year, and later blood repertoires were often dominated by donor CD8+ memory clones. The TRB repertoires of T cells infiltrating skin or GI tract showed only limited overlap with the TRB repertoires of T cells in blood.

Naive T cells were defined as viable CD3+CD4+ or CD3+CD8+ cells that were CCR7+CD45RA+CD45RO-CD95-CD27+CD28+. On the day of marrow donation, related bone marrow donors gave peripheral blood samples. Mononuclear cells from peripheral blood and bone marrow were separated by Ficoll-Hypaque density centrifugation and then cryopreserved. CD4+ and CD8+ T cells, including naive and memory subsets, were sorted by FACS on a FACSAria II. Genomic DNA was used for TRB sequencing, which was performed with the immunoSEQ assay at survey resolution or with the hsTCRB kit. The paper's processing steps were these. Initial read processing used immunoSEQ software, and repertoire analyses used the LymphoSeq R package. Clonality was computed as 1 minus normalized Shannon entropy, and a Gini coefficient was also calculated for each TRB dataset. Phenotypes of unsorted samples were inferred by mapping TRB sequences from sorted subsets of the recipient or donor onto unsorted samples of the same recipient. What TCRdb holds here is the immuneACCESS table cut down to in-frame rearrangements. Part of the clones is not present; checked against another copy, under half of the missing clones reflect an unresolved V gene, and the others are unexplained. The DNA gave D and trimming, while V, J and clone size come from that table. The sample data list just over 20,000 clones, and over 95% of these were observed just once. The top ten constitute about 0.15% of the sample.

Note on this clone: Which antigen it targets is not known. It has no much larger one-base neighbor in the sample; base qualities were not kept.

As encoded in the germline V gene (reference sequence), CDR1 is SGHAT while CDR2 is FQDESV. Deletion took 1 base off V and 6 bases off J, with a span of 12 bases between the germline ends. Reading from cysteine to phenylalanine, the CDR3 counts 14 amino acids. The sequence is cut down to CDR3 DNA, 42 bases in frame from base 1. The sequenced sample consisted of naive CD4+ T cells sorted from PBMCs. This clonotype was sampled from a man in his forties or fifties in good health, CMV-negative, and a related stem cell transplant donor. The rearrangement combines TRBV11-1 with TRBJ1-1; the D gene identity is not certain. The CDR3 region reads CASSLVTHRAEAFF. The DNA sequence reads TGTGCCAGCAGCTTAGTCACCCACCGCGCTGAAGCTTTCTTT.